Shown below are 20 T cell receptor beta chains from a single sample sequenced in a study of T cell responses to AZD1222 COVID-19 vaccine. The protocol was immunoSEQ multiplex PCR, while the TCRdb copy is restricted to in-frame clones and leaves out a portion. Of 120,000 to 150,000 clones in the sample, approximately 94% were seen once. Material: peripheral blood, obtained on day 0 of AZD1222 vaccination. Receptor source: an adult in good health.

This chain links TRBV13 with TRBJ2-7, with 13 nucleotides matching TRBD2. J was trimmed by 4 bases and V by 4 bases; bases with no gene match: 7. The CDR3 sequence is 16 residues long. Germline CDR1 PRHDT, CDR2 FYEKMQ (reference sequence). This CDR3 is CASSSLAGGPPYEQYF. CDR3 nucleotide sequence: TGTGCCAGCAGCTCACTAGCGGGGGGGCCCCCTTACGAGCAGTACTTC.

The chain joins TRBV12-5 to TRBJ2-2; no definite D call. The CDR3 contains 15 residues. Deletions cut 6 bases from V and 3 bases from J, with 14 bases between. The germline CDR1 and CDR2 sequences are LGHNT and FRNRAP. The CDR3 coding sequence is TGTGCTAGTGGCCTGGGCATTCCGGACACCGGGGAGCTGTTTTTT. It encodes CASGLGIPDTGELFF.

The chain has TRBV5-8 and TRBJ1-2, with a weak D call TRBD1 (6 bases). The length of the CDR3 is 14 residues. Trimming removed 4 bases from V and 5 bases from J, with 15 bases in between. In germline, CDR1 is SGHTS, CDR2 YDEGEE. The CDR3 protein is CASSPRQDWYGYTF. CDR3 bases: TGTGCCAGCAGCCCCCGACAGGATTGGTATGGCTACACCTTC.

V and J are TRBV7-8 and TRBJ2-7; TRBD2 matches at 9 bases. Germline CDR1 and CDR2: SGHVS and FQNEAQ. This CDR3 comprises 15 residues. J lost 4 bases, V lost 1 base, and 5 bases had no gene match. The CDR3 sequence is CASSLVGGREYEQYF. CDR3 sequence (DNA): TGTGCCAGCAGCTTAGTGGGCGGGAGGGAATACGAGCAGTACTTC. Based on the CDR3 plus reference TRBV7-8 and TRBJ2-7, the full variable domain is GAGVSQSPRYKVAKRGQDVALRCDPISGHVSLFWYQQALGQGPEFLTYFQNEAQLDKSGLPSDRFFAERPEGSVSTLKIQRTQQEDSAVYLCASSLVGGREYEQYFGPGTRLTVT.

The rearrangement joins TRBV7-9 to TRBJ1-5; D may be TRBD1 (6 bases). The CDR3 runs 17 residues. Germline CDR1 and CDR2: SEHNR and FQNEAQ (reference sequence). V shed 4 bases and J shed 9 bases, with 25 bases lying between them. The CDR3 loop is CASSSLGGRGTGGPQHF. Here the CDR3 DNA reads TGTGCCAGCAGCTCCCTAGGCGGCAGGGGCACCGGAGGGCCCCAGCATTTT. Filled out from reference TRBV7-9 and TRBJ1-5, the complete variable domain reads DTGVSQNPRHKITKRGQNVTFRCDPISEHNRLYWYRQTLGQGPEFLTYFQNEAQLEKSRLLSDRFSAERPKGSFSTLEIQRTEQGDSAMYLCASSSLGGRGTGGPQHFGDGTRLSIL.

The CDR3 DNA reads TGCAGCGTTATGGGACAGGGAGGGCTTAATGAAAAACTGTTTTTT. As protein: CSVMGQGGLNEKLFF. The chain joins TRBV29-1 to TRBJ1-4; TRBD1 agrees at 9 bases. The CDR3 is made up of 15 amino acids. Trimming at V came to 5 bases and at J to 4 bases, leaving 8 bases not matched to a gene. Germline V lookup: CDR1 SQVTM, CDR2 ANQGSEA.

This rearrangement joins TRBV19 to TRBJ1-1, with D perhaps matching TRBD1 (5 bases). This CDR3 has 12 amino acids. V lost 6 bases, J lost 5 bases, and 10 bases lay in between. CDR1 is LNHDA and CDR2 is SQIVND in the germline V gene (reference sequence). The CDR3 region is CASSLRETEAFF. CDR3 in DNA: TGTGCCAGTAGCCTCAGGGAGACTGAAGCTTTCTTT.

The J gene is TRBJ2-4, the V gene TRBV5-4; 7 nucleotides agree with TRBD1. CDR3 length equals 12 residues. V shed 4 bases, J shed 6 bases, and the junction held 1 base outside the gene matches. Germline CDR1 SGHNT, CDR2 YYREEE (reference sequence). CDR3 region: CASSGDRNIQYF. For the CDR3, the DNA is TGTGCCAGCAGCGGGGACAGAAACATTCAGTACTTC. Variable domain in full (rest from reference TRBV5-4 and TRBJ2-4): ETGVTQSPTHLIKTRGQQVTLRCSSQSGHNTVSWYQQALGQGPQFIFQYYREEENGRGNFPPRFSGLQFPNYSSELNVNALELDDSALYLCASSGDRNIQYFGAGTRLSVL.

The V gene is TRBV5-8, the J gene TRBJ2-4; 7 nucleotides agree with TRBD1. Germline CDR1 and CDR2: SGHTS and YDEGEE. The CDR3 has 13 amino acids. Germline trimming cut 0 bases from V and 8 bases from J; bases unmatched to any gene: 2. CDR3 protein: CASSLDRGYIQYF. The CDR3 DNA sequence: TGTGCCAGCAGCTTGGACAGGGGTTACATTCAGTACTTC.

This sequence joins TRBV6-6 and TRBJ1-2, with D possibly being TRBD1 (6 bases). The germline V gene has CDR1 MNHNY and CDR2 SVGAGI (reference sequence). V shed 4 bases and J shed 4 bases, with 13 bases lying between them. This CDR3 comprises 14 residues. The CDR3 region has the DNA TGTGCCAGCAGTTCACTCAGGGGATCCTATGGCTACACCTTC. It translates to CASSSLRGSYGYTF.

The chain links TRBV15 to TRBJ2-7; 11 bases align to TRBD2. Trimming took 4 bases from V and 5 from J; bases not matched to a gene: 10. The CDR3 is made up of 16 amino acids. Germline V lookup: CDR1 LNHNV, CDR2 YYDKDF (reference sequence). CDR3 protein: CATSKGGGLAVHEQYF. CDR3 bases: TGTGCCACCAGCAAGGGAGGGGGACTAGCGGTCCACGAGCAGTACTTC.

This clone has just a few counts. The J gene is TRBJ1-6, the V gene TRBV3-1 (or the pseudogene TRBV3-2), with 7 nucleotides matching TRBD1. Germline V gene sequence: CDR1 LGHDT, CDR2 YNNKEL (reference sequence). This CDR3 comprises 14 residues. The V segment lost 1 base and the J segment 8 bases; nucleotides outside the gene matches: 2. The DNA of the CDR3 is TGTGCCAGCAGCCAAGCGGGACAGTATTCACCCCTCCACTTT. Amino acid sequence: CASSQAGQYSPLHF.

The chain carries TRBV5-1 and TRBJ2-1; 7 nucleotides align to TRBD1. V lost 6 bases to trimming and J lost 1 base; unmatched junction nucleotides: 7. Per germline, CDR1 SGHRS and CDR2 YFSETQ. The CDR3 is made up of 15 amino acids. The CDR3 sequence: CASTLGTASYNEQFF. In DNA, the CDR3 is TGCGCCAGCACCCTAGGGACAGCTTCCTACAATGAGCAGTTCTTC.

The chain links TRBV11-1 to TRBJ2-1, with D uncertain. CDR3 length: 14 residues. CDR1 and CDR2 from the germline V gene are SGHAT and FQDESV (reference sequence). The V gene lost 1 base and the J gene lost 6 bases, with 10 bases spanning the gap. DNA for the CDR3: TGTGCCAGCAGCTTAGAGCCCGTCGGCAATGAGCAGTTCTTC. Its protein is CASSLEPVGNEQFF.

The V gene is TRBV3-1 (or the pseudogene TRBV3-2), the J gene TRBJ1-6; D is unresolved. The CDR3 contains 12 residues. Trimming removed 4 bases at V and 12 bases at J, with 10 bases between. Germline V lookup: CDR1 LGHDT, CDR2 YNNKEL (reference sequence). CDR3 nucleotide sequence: TGTGCCAGCAGCCCCCGGGAGGGACCCCTCCACTTT. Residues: CASSPREGPLHF.

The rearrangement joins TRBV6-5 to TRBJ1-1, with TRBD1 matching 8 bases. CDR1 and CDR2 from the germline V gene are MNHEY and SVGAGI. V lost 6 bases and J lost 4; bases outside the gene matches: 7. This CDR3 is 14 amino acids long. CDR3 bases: TGTGCCAGCAGCCGGGACAGGAAGATCACTGAAGCTTTCTTT. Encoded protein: CASSRDRKITEAFF.

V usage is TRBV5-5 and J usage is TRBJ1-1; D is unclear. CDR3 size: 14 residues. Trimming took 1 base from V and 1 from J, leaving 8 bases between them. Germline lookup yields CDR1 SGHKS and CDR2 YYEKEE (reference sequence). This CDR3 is CASSLRVENTEAFF. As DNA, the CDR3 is TGTGCCAGCAGCTTGAGAGTGGAGAACACTGAAGCTTTCTTT.

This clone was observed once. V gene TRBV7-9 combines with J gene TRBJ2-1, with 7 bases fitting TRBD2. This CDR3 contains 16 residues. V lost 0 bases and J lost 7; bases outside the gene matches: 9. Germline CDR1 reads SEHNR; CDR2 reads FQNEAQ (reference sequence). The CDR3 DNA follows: TGTGCCAGCAGCTTAGCGCAGGGACTACCTGGGAATGAGCAGTTCTTC. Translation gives CASSLAQGLPGNEQFF.

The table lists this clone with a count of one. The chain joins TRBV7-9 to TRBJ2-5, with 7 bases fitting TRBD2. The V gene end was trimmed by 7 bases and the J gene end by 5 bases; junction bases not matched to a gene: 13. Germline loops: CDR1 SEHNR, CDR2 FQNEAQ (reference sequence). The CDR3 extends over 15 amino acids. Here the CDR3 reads CASTPGRGDGETQYF. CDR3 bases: TGTGCCAGCACTCCGGGGAGGGGAGATGGGGAGACCCAGTACTTC.

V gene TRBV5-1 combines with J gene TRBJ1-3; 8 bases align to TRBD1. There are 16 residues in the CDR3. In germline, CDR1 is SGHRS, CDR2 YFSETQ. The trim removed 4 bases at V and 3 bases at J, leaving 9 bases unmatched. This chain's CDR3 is CASSSPGTGDGNTIYF. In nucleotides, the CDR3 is TGCGCCAGCAGCAGTCCCGGGACAGGTGATGGAAACACCATATATTTT.